This T cell receptor beta chain was sequenced in a study of shared clonotypes between healthy human individuals. Study results and limitations: Even with large depth, rarefaction showed that sorted-subset sequencing was incomplete.

In the authors' methods: Junction-only sequences without quality scores came from ImmunoSEQ, so filtering differed. Repertoires were generated with immunoSEQ multiplex PCR, while TCRdb's copy carries only in-frame clones and drops some. For V, J and clone size, that table is used; D and trimming come from the DNA. The sample lists about 580,000 clones; 95% to 98% were seen once. The CDR3 is 15 amino acids. Looked up from germline, CDR1 is MNHEY and CDR2 is SVGAGI. V lost 0 bases to trimming and J lost 3 bases, with 8 bases between them. CD8 cells regarded as naive lacked CD45RO, were positively chosen for CCR7, and omitted terminally differentiated effector memory CD45RA+ cells. Those who donated were healthy HIV-negative adults, with no recent acute infections or vaccinations reported. As to this clone: Its specificity is not known.

The sequence derives from a man aged 30-40 years in good health. The genes are TRBV6-5 and TRBJ1-4; D might be TRBD1 (5 bases). The sequenced sample consisted of naive CD8+ T cells sorted from blood. In DNA, the CDR3 is TGTGCCAGCAGTTACTCAGGGACCTCTAATGAAAAACTGTTTTTT. Translated, it gives CASSYSGTSNEKLFF.